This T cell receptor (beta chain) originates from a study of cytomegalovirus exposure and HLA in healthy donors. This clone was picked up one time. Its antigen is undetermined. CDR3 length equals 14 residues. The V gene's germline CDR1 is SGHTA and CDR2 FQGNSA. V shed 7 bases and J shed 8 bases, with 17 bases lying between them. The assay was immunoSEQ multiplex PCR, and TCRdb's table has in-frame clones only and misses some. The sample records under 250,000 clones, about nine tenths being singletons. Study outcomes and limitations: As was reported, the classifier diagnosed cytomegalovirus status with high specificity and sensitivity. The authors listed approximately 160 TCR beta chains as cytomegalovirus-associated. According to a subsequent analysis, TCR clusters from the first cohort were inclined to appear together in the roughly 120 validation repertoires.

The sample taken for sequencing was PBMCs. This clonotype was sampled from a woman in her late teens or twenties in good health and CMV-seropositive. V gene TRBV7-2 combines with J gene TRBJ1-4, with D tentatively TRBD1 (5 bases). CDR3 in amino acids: CASTEGTGGEKLFF. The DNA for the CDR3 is TGTGCCAGCACCGAGGGAACAGGAGGGGAAAAACTGTTTTTT.